The source of this TCR beta chain is a study of blood T cells in healthy people across ages. Background on the study: Per every two T cells, about one barcoded beta molecule was captured by template switching. General study points: Versus aged donors, long-lived donors had higher diversity and more naive CD4+ cells.

Combining a sample-barcoded 5' primer with a J-beta primer mix, a second PCR ran for roughly 7 to 12 cycles. Via MiXCR, TCRdb re-called the 5' RACE reads, giving one row per CDR3 protein. This sample has more than 750,000 distinct CDR3 sequences, with under 35% found just once. Details on this clonotype: Its matching antigen is unknown.

The sample also formed part of further work on T cells of mothers and their children. Per that paper: The authors found no persistent microchimeric T cell clones.

The sequenced material came from blood. This TCR derives from a woman between 40 and 55 years old in good health.

DNA for the CDR3: TGTGCCAGCAGCCAAGGGTATTCCTACAATGAGCAGTACTTC. Translation: CASSQGYSYNEQYF. The rearrangement links TRBV3-1 to TRBJ2-1; D is unresolved. The tail of the sequence fits TRBJ2-7 better, so the J call may be wrong. Per germline, CDR1 LGHDT and CDR2 YNNKEL (reference sequence). The CDR3 consists of 14 residues.